The 5 T cell receptor beta chains below all came from one sample that was sequenced in a study of shared clonotypes between healthy human individuals. Data came from immunoSEQ multiplex PCR; TCRdb stores just in-frame clones and leaves some out. The data hold a few hundred thousand clones, with around 87% observed a single time. Sequenced: memory CD8+ T cells sorted from blood. The subset was: CD45RO+ cells pooled with CCR7-negative TemRA cells. These TCRs come from a man between 18 and 35 years old in good health.

The chain employs TRBV6-5 and TRBJ1-6; no reliable D call. This CDR3 contains 12 residues. Trimming removed 5 bases from V and 6 bases from J, with 5 bases in between. Per the germline V gene, CDR1 is MNHEY and CDR2 is SVGAGI. DNA of the CDR3: TGTGCCAGCAGTCACAGTAATTCACCCCTCCACTTT. It specifies CASSHSNSPLHF.

The chain is built from TRBV7-8 and TRBJ2-1; 7 nucleotides align to TRBD2. This CDR3 region has 15 residues. Germline lookup yields CDR1 SGHVS and CDR2 FQNEAQ. Trimming cost V 4 bases and J 1 base; bases outside gene matches: 4. The DNA for the CDR3 is TGTGCCAGCAGCTCCAAGCGGGGATCCTACAATGAGCAGTTCTTC. This encodes CASSSKRGSYNEQFF.

The rearrangement joins TRBV6-4 to TRBJ2-1; possible D gene TRBD1, 5 bases. Per the germline V gene, CDR1 is MRHNA and CDR2 is SNTAGT. V lost 0 bases and J lost 9, with 18 bases in between. There are 16 residues in the CDR3. CDR3: CASSDSFRVALSEQFF. The CDR3 coding sequence is TGTGCCAGCAGTGACTCATTCAGGGTGGCCCTGAGTGAGCAGTTCTTC.

The rearrangement links TRBV7-9 to TRBJ2-5; D gene unclear. The CDR3 totals 13 residues. V was cut by 5 bases and J by 7 bases, with 14 bases left in between. The germline V gene has CDR1 SEHNR and CDR2 FQNEAQ (reference sequence). CDR3 region: CASSPALRGTQYF. The CDR3, as DNA: TGTGCCAGCAGCCCCGCTTTGAGAGGGACCCAGTACTTC. The full variable domain, with the rest looked up from reference TRBV7-9 and TRBJ2-5, is DTGVSQNPRHKITKRGQNVTFRCDPISEHNRLYWYRQTLGQGPEFLTYFQNEAQLEKSRLLSDRFSAERPKGSFSTLEIQRTEQGDSAMYLCASSPALRGTQYFGPGTRLLVL.

This clone was seen once. This chain links TRBV2 with TRBJ2-1; D uncertain. The CDR3 loop spans 15 amino acids. Germline CDR1 SNHLY, CDR2 FYNNEI. Trimming pared 4 bases from V and 8 bases from J, leaving 18 bases between. The CDR3 nucleotides read TGTGCCAGCAGTGTGAGAGCTCCCCAGGTAGATGAGCAGTTCTTC. As protein: CASSVRAPQVDEQFF.